The source of this T cell receptor (beta chain) is a study of cytomegalovirus exposure and HLA in healthy donors. The primer mix had 60 Vbeta and 13 Jbeta primers. Data came from immunoSEQ multiplex PCR; TCRdb stores just in-frame clones and leaves some out. This table holds over 200,000 clones, roughly 80% found once. This CDR3 comprises 15 residues. The source material was PBMCs. The origin of this receptor is a woman aged 40 to 49 in good health and CMV-seropositive. J is TRBJ1-5 and V is TRBV21-1; TRBD1, the D gene given by the table, was not confirmed from the DNA. TRBV21-1 is shown as a pseudogene. The CDR3 protein is CASSPRTGLCQPQHF. The CDR3 bases are TGTGCCAGCAGCCCCCGGACAGGGCTGTGTCAGCCCCAGCATTTT.